Shown below are 15 T cell receptor beta chains from a single sample sequenced in a study of T cell responses to AZD1222 COVID-19 vaccine. TCRdb keeps only in-frame clones here, not all; method: immunoSEQ multiplex PCR. The data show about 94,000 clones, roughly 90% seen once. The material sequenced was peripheral blood, taken 28 days after the second AZD1222 dose. These receptors all come from an adult who received the AZD1222 COVID-19 vaccine.

The genes are TRBV11-1 and TRBJ2-2; a possible D gene is TRBD2 (5 bases). Between the trimmed V and J ends, which lost 2 bases and 6 bases, there was a span of 13 bases. The CDR3 has 15 amino acids. Germline V lookup: CDR1 SGHAT, CDR2 FQDESV (reference sequence). DNA for the CDR3: TGTGCCAGCAGCTTACGAGAGGGATGGGCCGGGGAGCTGTTTTTT. This gives the protein CASSLREGWAGELFF. Based on the CDR3 plus reference TRBV11-1 and TRBJ2-2, the full variable domain is EAEVAQSPRYKITEKSQAVAFWCDPISGHATLYWYRQILGQGPELLVQFQDESVVDDSQLPKDRFSAERLKGVDSTLKIQPAELGDSAMYLCASSLREGWAGELFFGEGSRLTVL.

The chain joins TRBV5-1 to TRBJ2-1; the D is unclear. Germline V gene sequence: CDR1 SGHRS, CDR2 YFSETQ. Trimming left V 1 base short and J 5 bases short, with 7 bases between. The CDR3 loop spans 13 amino acids. CDR3 amino acids: CASSLSGNNEQFF. Here the CDR3 DNA reads TGCGCCAGCAGCTTGTCTGGGAACAATGAGCAGTTCTTC.

This sequence joins TRBV5-1 and TRBJ2-2; TRBD2 aligns across 8 bases. The CDR3 loop spans 17 amino acids. CDR1 is SGHRS, CDR2 YFSETQ, per germline. V lost 1 base and J lost 8; bases outside the gene matches: 13. The CDR3 protein is CASSLIRQREKAGELFF. The CDR3 nucleotides read TGCGCCAGCAGCTTGATTAGGCAGCGGGAGAAAGCAGGGGAGCTGTTTTTT.

This chain connects TRBV7-6 to TRBJ2-1; unclear D gene. CDR3 length: 15 residues. V dropped 1 base and J dropped 6 bases, with 13 bases sitting between them. In germline, CDR1 is SGHVS, CDR2 FNYEAQ. CDR3 amino acids: CASSLEVVSGNEQFF. CDR3 sequence (DNA): TGTGCCAGCAGCTTAGAAGTTGTGTCCGGCAATGAGCAGTTCTTC. The full variable domain, its missing parts supplied by reference TRBV7-6 and TRBJ2-1, is GAGVSQSPRYKVTKRGQDVALRCDPISGHVSLYWYRQALGQGPEFLTYFNYEAQQDKSGLPNDRFSAERPEGSISTLTIQRTEQRDSAMYRCASSLEVVSGNEQFFGPGTRLTVL.

The chain combines TRBV29-1 with TRBJ1-2; the match to TRBD1 covers 10 bases. CDR3 length: 15 residues. J lost 4 bases, V lost 1 base, and 6 bases had no gene match. Germline V gives CDR1 SQVTM, CDR2 ANQGSEA. The CDR3 loop is CSVEAWDRGSYGYTF. CDR3 nucleotides: TGCAGCGTTGAAGCATGGGACAGGGGTAGCTATGGCTACACCTTC.

V is TRBV4-2 and J is TRBJ2-3; D may be TRBD2 (5 bases). CDR3 length: 15 amino acids. Germline CDR1 and CDR2: LGHNA and YNFKEQ. V lost 2 bases to trimming and J lost 0 bases, with 9 bases between them. The CDR3 DNA sequence: TGTGCCAGCAGCCAAACAGCGGCTAGCACAGATACGCAGTATTTT. It yields the protein CASSQTAASTDTQYF.

The genes are TRBV7-4 and TRBJ1-3; 9 bases align to TRBD1. V lost 6 bases and J lost 0; bases outside the gene matches: 15. CDR1 and CDR2 from the germline V gene are SGHVT and SQSDAQ. The CDR3 extends over 19 amino acids. CDR3 loop: CASSKENSGTGLSGNTIYF. CDR3 nucleotide sequence: TGTGCCAGCAGTAAGGAGAACTCCGGGACAGGGCTCTCTGGAAACACCATATATTTT. The variable domain in full, with the rest retrieved from reference TRBV7-4 and TRBJ1-3, is GAGVSQSPRYKVAKRGRDVALRCDSISGHVTLYWYRQTLGQGSEVLTYSQSDAQRDKSGRPSGRFSAERPERSVSTLKIQRTEQGDSAVYLCASSKENSGTGLSGNTIYFGEGSWLTVV.

A few counts support this clone. The rearrangement joins TRBV5-1 to TRBJ2-7; possible D gene TRBD1, 5 bases. The CDR3 is made up of 15 amino acids. Between the trimmed V and J ends, which lost 2 bases and 5 bases, there was a span of 17 bases. The germline V gene encodes CDR1 SGHRS and CDR2 YFSETQ. The CDR3 reads CASSFVDISRDEQYF. For the CDR3, the DNA is TGCGCCAGCAGCTTTGTGGACATTTCTAGGGACGAGCAGTACTTC. Full variable domain (missing parts from reference TRBV5-1 and TRBJ2-7): KAGVTQTPRYLIKTRGQQVTLSCSPISGHRSVSWYQQTPGQGLQFLFEYFSETQRNKGNFPGRFSGRQFSNSRSEMNVSTLELGDSALYLCASSFVDISRDEQYFGPGTRLTVT.

The chain is built from TRBV4-2 and TRBJ1-4; D perhaps matches TRBD1 (5 bases). V was shortened by 1 base and J by 8 bases, with 20 bases between the two germline ends. Germline CDR1 LGHNA, CDR2 YNFKEQ. This CDR3 contains 17 residues. As DNA, the CDR3 is TGTGCCAGCAGCCAAGCAGGTCGGGGGACCTTCGGAGAAAAACTGTTTTTT. Protein: CASSQAGRGTFGEKLFF.

The V call is TRBV24-1, the J call TRBJ1-2, with 9 bases lining up with TRBD1. The V gene end was trimmed by 3 bases and the J gene end by 4 bases; junction bases not matched to a gene: 5. Per germline, CDR1 KGHDR and CDR2 SFDVKD. The CDR3 spans 15 residues. DNA of the CDR3: TGTGCCACCAGTGATGCCGGGACAGGGATCTATGGCTACACCTTC. It is translated as CATSDAGTGIYGYTF.

This clone has a single count. The chain links TRBV4-2 to TRBJ2-1; 12 bases align to TRBD2. V shed 0 bases and J 5 bases; nucleotides not matched to a gene: 14. This CDR3 region has 20 residues. Germline CDR1 reads LGHNA; CDR2 reads YNFKEQ. The CDR3 sequence: CASSQDRAIWTSGKNNEQFF. DNA of the CDR3: TGTGCCAGCAGCCAAGACAGGGCCATTTGGACTAGCGGGAAAAACAATGAGCAGTTCTTC.

The chain carries TRBV27 and TRBJ1-1; D unresolved. CDR3 length equals 15 residues. V gave up 4 bases and J gave up 1 base, with 13 bases separating them. Germline CDR1 is MNHEY and CDR2 is SMNVEV (reference sequence). The CDR3 protein is CASSWRAGPNTEAFF. CDR3 nucleotides: TGTGCCAGCAGTTGGAGGGCAGGACCGAACACTGAAGCTTTCTTT.

The rearrangement links TRBV3-1 (or the pseudogene TRBV3-2) to TRBJ2-1, with 7 bases that match TRBD2. This CDR3 spans 16 amino acids. The germline V gene has CDR1 LGHDT and CDR2 YNNKEL (reference sequence). The trim removed 5 bases at V and 4 bases at J, leaving 11 bases unmatched. The CDR3 DNA reads as TGTGCCAGCAGCTCCCGTAAGGCGGGAGTGTACAATGAGCAGTTCTTC. Protein sequence: CASSSRKAGVYNEQFF.

The gene calls are TRBV6-1 and TRBJ1-6; 9 nucleotides agree with TRBD1. CDR1 is MNHNS and CDR2 is SASEGT in the germline V gene. This CDR3 is 19 amino acids long. Germline trimming cut 3 bases from V and 8 bases from J; bases unmatched to any gene: 17. This CDR3 reads CASSDYMGQGTYGDSPLHF. CDR3 sequence (DNA): TGTGCCAGCAGTGACTATATGGGACAGGGTACTTACGGGGATTCACCCCTCCACTTT.

This chain links TRBV5-1 with TRBJ2-6, with 10 positions matching TRBD2. CDR3 size: 18 residues. Germline CDR1 is SGHRS and CDR2 is YFSETQ. With V trimmed by 0 bases and J by 0 bases, 3 bases remained unmatched. This CDR3 is CASSLVSGRTSGANVLTF. The CDR3 coding sequence is TGCGCCAGCAGCTTGGTTAGCGGGAGGACCTCTGGGGCCAACGTCCTGACTTTC.